These 27 T cell receptor beta chains originate from one sample sequenced in a study of vaccination and CD4 T cells after COVID-19. One entry per CDR3 protein results from TCRdb running MiXCR on the PCR reads. The sample carries fewer than 20,000 distinct CDR3 sequences, roughly three fifths recorded once. Specimen: CD4+ T cells from blood, collected after SARS-CoV-2 vaccination. These receptors were taken from a human donor who had recovered from COVID-19.

The chain employs TRBV7-9 and TRBJ2-4; 7 nucleotides align to TRBD2. The V segment lost 4 bases and the J segment 6 bases; nucleotides outside the gene matches: 6. This CDR3 contains 14 residues. Germline V gene data show CDR1 as SEHNR and CDR2 as FQNEAQ (reference sequence). CDR3 region: CASSYTGGINIQYF. The CDR3 DNA is TGTGCCAGCAGCTACACGGGAGGTATAAACATTCAGTACTTC.

CDR3 in amino acids: CSASGIPNSGAGNQETQYF. The CDR3 nucleotides are TGCAGTGCTAGCGGAATTCCCAACAGCGGGGCTGGTAACCAAGAGACCCAGTACTTC. The chain is built from TRBV20-1 and TRBJ2-5; 7 nucleotides line up with TRBD2. This CDR3 is built from 19 residues. The ends lost 3 bases at V and 0 bases at J; junction bases unmatched: 19. CDR1 is DFQATT, CDR2 SNEGSKA, per germline (reference sequence).

This clonotype was picked up a small number of times. The V call is TRBV27, the J call TRBJ2-7, with D tentatively TRBD2 (7 bases). There are 15 residues in the CDR3. Trimming cost V 3 bases and J 0 bases, with 12 bases left between them. Germline V gene lookup returns CDR1 MNHEY and CDR2 SMNVEV (reference sequence). CDR3 DNA: TGTGCCAGCAGTTTGAGGGGGACTACCTCCTACGAGCAGTACTTC. Protein sequence: CASSLRGTTSYEQYF.

The rearrangement joins TRBV6-1 to TRBJ2-7, with 8 bases that match TRBD2. Germline values: CDR1 MNHNS, CDR2 SASEGT. The CDR3 consists of 14 residues. J was trimmed by 5 bases and V by 2 bases; bases with no gene match: 5. CDR3 residues: CASSEHGRAHEQYF. In DNA, the CDR3 is TGTGCCAGCAGTGAACACGGGAGGGCTCACGAGCAGTACTTC.

This clonotype was detected once. This CDR3 is CASSEGQNTDTQYF. CDR3 nucleotide sequence: TGTGCCAGCAGTGAAGGACAGAACACAGATACGCAGTATTTT. The chain has TRBV25-1 and TRBJ2-3; D may be TRBD1 (6 bases). V gave up 2 bases and J gave up 2 bases, with 8 bases separating them. The V gene's germline CDR1 is MGHDK and CDR2 SYGVNS. There are 14 residues in the CDR3. The full variable domain, rest sourced from reference TRBV25-1 and TRBJ2-3, is EADIYQTPRYLVIGTGKKITLECSQTMGHDKMYWYQQDPGMELHLIHYSYGVNSTEKGDLSSESTVSRIRTEHFPLTLESARPSHTSQYLCASSEGQNTDTQYFGPGTRLTVL.

This clonotype was counted between two and nine times. The chain uses TRBV20-1 and TRBJ1-3; 8 bases fit TRBD1. CDR1 and CDR2 (germline): DFQATT, SNEGSKA (reference sequence). The CDR3 extends over 14 amino acids. V gave up 0 bases and J gave up 8 bases; unmatched junction bases: 6. This chain's CDR3 is CSARDSTGGHTIYF. The CDR3 DNA reads TGCAGTGCTAGAGATAGCACAGGGGGACACACCATATATTTT.

Comments on this clonotype: An end of the junction differs from the germline gene, which may be a read error. The J gene is TRBJ2-3, the V gene TRBV28; D uncertain. Germline CDR1 MDHEN, CDR2 SYDVKM. The CDR3 is 12 residues long. The CDR3 is CASSYGQRRVIF. The CDR3, as DNA: TGTGCCAGCAGTTACGGTCAGAGAAGGGTTATTTTC. Drawing the rest from reference TRBV28 and TRBJ2-3, the complete variable domain is DVKVTQSSRYLVKRTGEKVFLECVQDMDHENMFWYRQDPGLGLRLIYFSYDVKMKEKGDIPEGYSVSREKKERFSLILESASTNQTSMYLCASSYGQRRVIFGPGTRLTVL.

CDR3 region: CASSFVQNYGYTF. CDR3 nucleotides: TGTGCCAGCAGCTTTGTACAGAACTATGGCTACACCTTC. The chain is built from TRBV7-2 and TRBJ1-2; D is unclear. CDR3 length equals 13 residues. The V end was cut by 3 bases, the J end by 2 bases, with 7 bases between. The germline V gene has CDR1 SGHTA and CDR2 FQGNSA.

V gene TRBV10-3 combines with J gene TRBJ1-5, with TRBD1 matching over 8 bases. CDR3 length: 15 residues. The V segment lost 3 bases and the J segment 3 bases; nucleotides outside the gene matches: 4. Germline V CDR1 and CDR2: ENHRY, SYGVKD. The CDR3 protein is CAISEGTGNNQPQHF. For the CDR3, the DNA is TGTGCCATCAGTGAAGGGACAGGCAACAATCAGCCCCAGCATTTT.

Note on this clonotype: One end of the junction is discordant with germline, which a read error may explain. The J gene is TRBJ2-6, the V gene TRBV7-9, with a weak D call TRBD1 (5 bases). This CDR3 comprises 17 residues. The germline V gene encodes CDR1 SEHNR and CDR2 FQNEAQ (reference sequence). CDR3 bases: TGCGCCAGCAGCTTGGGGCAGGCCCTCTCTGGGGCCAACGTCCTGACTTTC. Protein product: CASSLGQALSGANVLTF.

This clonotype was recorded only once. The rearrangement joins TRBV6-1 to TRBJ1-5; a possible D gene is TRBD1 (5 bases). V dropped 6 bases and J dropped 0 bases, with 12 bases sitting between them. The CDR3 length is 15 residues. Germline-derived CDR1 and CDR2 are MNHNS and SASEGT. The CDR3 reads CASSLKGYSNQPQHF. The CDR3 region has the DNA TGTGCCAGCAGCCTTAAGGGGTATAGCAATCAGCCCCAGCATTTT.

V and J are TRBV4-1 and TRBJ2-1; 9 nucleotides agree with TRBD2. V was clipped by 1 base and J by 7 bases; unmatched bases: 8. The V gene's germline CDR1 is MGHRA and CDR2 YSYEKL. The CDR3 has 16 residues. CDR3 nucleotide sequence: TGCGCCAGCAGCCAAGGGGTTAGCGGGAGAGTAAATGAGCAGTTCTTC. It yields the protein CASSQGVSGRVNEQFF.

CDR3 in amino acids: CASSLAAQTGELFF. The CDR3 coding sequence is TGTGCCAGCAGCTTAGCAGCGCAGACCGGGGAGCTGTTTTTT. The rearrangement links TRBV7-9 to TRBJ2-2; unclear D gene. This CDR3 spans 14 amino acids. Germline V gives CDR1 SEHNR, CDR2 FQNEAQ (reference sequence). The V end lost 0 bases, the J end lost 5 bases, and 7 bases lay between the germline ends. The entire variable domain, with the rest obtained from reference TRBV7-9 and TRBJ2-2, is as follows: DTGVSQNPRHKITKRGQNVTFRCDPISEHNRLYWYRQTLGQGPEFLTYFQNEAQLEKSRLLSDRFSAERPKGSFSTLEIQRTEQGDSAMYLCASSLAAQTGELFFGEGSRLTVL.

The V gene is TRBV12-3 or TRBV12-4, the J gene TRBJ1-5, with no clear D. V was trimmed by 5 bases and J by 4 bases, leaving 9 bases between them. This CDR3 is 13 amino acids long. The CDR3, as DNA: TGTGCCAGCAGTCCTTTGGGGAATCAGCCCCAGCATTTT. Amino acid sequence: CASSPLGNQPQHF.

The chain uses TRBV19 and TRBJ1-6; D is perhaps TRBD1 (5 bases). Looked up from germline, CDR1 is LNHDA and CDR2 is SQIVND (reference sequence). The V gene lost 8 bases and the J gene lost 7 bases, with 18 bases spanning the gap. The CDR3 has 15 residues. The CDR3 DNA is TGTGCCAGTCGAGCCTCCAGGGATTCGAATTCACCCCTCCACTTT. This encodes CASRASRDSNSPLHF.

This clonotype came up once. The chain has TRBV27 and TRBJ2-1; possible D gene TRBD2, 5 bases. The V gene lost 1 base and the J gene lost 6 bases, with 13 bases spanning the gap. Germline V lookup: CDR1 MNHEY, CDR2 SMNVEV (reference sequence). CDR3 length: 15 residues. The chain's CDR3 is CASSLFVGEGNEQFF. CDR3 in DNA: TGTGCCAGCAGTTTATTCGTGGGAGAGGGCAATGAGCAGTTCTTC.

For this clonotype: A junction boundary mismatches the germline segment, possibly from a read error. The genes are TRBV7-7 and TRBJ1-2, with D tentatively TRBD1 (5 bases). CDR1 and CDR2 (germline): SSHAT, FNYEAQ (reference sequence). The CDR3 is made up of 9 amino acids. The CDR3 spells CASSLGVDF. CDR3 nucleotide sequence: TGTGCTAGCAGCTTAGGGGTAGACTTC.

The gene calls are TRBV2 and TRBJ2-7; 12 bases agree with TRBD2. Per germline, CDR1 SNHLY and CDR2 FYNNEI. The CDR3 loop spans 15 amino acids. V dropped 6 bases and J dropped 3; count of bases not matched to a gene: 6. The CDR3, as DNA: TGTGCCAGCAGCACGGGACTAGCGGGCGTCTACGAGCAGTACTTC. Protein sequence: CASSTGLAGVYEQYF.

Turning to this clonotype: Relative to the germline gene, one junction end is altered; a read error may explain this. V is TRBV18 and J is TRBJ1-6; TRBD1 agrees at 7 bases. The germline gives CDR1 KGHSH, CDR2 LQKENI. The CDR3 has 14 residues. The CDR3 region has the DNA TGTGCCAGCTCCCCACAGGGGAATAATTCACCCCTCCACTTT. It translates to CASSPQGNNSPLHF.

The chain carries TRBV7-6 and TRBJ2-1, with 11 bases lining up with TRBD1. Per the germline V gene, CDR1 is SGHVS and CDR2 is FNYEAQ. The V segment lost 1 base and the J segment 7 bases; nucleotides outside the gene matches: 9. This CDR3 has 17 amino acids. The CDR3 nucleotides are TGTGCCAGCAGCTTAGATGGGACAGGGGGTGGTTGGAATGAGCAGTTCTTC. Residues: CASSLDGTGGGWNEQFF. Looking up the rest from reference TRBV7-6 and TRBJ2-1 gives the full variable domain: GAGVSQSPRYKVTKRGQDVALRCDPISGHVSLYWYRQALGQGPEFLTYFNYEAQQDKSGLPNDRFSAERPEGSISTLTIQRTEQRDSAMYRCASSLDGTGGGWNEQFFGPGTRLTVL.

V and J are TRBV20-1 and TRBJ1-2; D may be TRBD1 (5 bases). This CDR3 comprises 12 residues. Germline V gene lookup returns CDR1 DFQATT and CDR2 SNEGSKA (reference sequence). V was clipped by 7 bases and J by 4 bases, with 13 bases between them. The CDR3 reads CSVKSGPYGYTF. For the CDR3, the DNA is TGCAGTGTCAAGTCGGGGCCCTATGGCTACACCTTC.

The genes are TRBV27 and TRBJ1-1; TRBD1 might be the D (6 bases). The CDR3 extends over 14 amino acids. Deletions cut 3 bases from V and 5 bases from J, with 13 bases between. Germline CDR1 and CDR2: MNHEY and SMNVEV (reference sequence). The CDR3, as DNA: TGTGCCAGCAGTTTCACAGGGATATTGACTGAAGCTTTCTTT. Translating gives CASSFTGILTEAFF.

The chain carries TRBV7-2 and TRBJ2-1, with D perhaps TRBD2 (6 bases). The ends were cut back, 5 bases at V and 6 bases at J, with 17 bases in the middle. CDR1 and CDR2 from the germline V gene are SGHTA and FQGNSA. There are 15 residues in the CDR3. For the CDR3, the DNA is TGTGCCAGCAGCGTTCTGGCGGGACTTTTCAATGAGCAGTTCTTC. It encodes CASSVLAGLFNEQFF. Complete variable domain (other parts from reference TRBV7-2 and TRBJ2-1): GAGVSQSPSNKVTEKGKDVELRCDPISGHTALYWYRQSLGQGLEFLIYFQGNSAPDKSGLPSDRFSAERTGGSVSTLTIQRTQQEDSAVYLCASSVLAGLFNEQFFGPGTRLTVL.

V usage is TRBV20-1 and J usage is TRBJ2-2; 9 bases match TRBD2. Unmatched junction bases numbered 8, after V lost 3 bases and J lost 3 bases. This CDR3 is 16 amino acids long. In germline, CDR1 is DFQATT, CDR2 SNEGSKA (reference sequence). The CDR3 DNA follows: TGCAGTGCTAGTGTAGCGGGAGTGTCCTACACCGGGGAGCTGTTTTTT. Residues: CSASVAGVSYTGELFF.

The table lists this clonotype with a count of one. The V call is TRBV18, the J call TRBJ1-4; no reliable D call. Germline V gene lookup returns CDR1 KGHSH and CDR2 LQKENI. Trimming removed 3 bases from V and 12 bases from J, with 11 bases in between. The CDR3 spans 12 residues. Here the CDR3 DNA reads TGTGCCAGCTCACCGGAAGGGAGAGAACTGTTTTTT. Translation: CASSPEGRELFF.

The chain combines TRBV27 with TRBJ2-7; the D gene is possibly TRBD2 (6 bases). The CDR3 length is 15 residues. Germline assignment: CDR1 MNHEY and CDR2 SMNVEV (reference sequence). Trimming removed 5 bases from V and 3 bases from J, with 17 bases in between. The CDR3 sequence: CASSSQPSALYEQYF. Written as DNA, the CDR3 is TGTGCCAGCAGTAGCCAGCCTAGCGCACTCTACGAGCAGTACTTC.

V usage is TRBV5-5 and J usage is TRBJ2-1, with 7 bases lining up with TRBD2. The CDR3 spans 15 residues. Per germline, CDR1 SGHKS and CDR2 YYEKEE (reference sequence). With V trimmed by 6 bases and J by 4 bases, 10 bases remained unmatched. The CDR3 loop is CASTADLAVYNEQFF. DNA of the CDR3: TGTGCCAGCACCGCAGACCTAGCGGTTTACAATGAGCAGTTCTTC.